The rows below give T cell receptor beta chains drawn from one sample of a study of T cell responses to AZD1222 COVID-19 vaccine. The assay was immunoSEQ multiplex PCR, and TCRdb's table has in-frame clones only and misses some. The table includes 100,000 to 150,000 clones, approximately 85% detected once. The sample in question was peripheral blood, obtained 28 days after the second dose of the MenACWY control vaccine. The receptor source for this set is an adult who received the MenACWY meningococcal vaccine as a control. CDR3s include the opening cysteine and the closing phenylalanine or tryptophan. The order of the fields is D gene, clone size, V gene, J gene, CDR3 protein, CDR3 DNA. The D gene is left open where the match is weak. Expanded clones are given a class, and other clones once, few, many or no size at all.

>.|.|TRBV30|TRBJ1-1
CAWSATQRTEAFF
TGTGCCTGGAGTGCGACCCAAAGGACTGAAGCTTTCTTT
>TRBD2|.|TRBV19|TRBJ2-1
CASRGASGILYNEQFF
TGTGCCAGTAGAGGGGCTAGCGGGATTCTTTACAATGAGCAGTTCTTC
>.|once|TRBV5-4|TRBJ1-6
CASRMTVQGPLHF
TGTGCCAGCAGAATGACAGTGCAGGGGCCCCTCCACTTT
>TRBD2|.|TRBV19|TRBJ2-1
CASRRTSGGSNEQFF
TGTGCCAGCCGGAGGACTAGCGGGGGGTCCAATGAGCAGTTCTTC
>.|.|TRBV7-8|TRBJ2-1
CASSFSGPQFF
TGTGCCAGCAGCTTCAGCGGTCCCCAGTTCTTC
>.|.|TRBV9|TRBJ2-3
CASSVPTGLSTDTQYF
TGTGCCAGCAGCGTACCTACAGGACTAAGCACAGATACGCAGTATTTT
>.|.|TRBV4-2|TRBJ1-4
CASSPSDLRVTNEKLFF
TGTGCCAGCAGCCCTTCTGACCTCAGGGTAACTAATGAAAAACTGTTTTTT
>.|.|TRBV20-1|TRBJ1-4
CSALDREKLFF
TGCAGTGCTCTCGACAGGGAAAAACTGTTTTTT
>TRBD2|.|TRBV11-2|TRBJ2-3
CASSLVGGGTDTQYF
TGTGCCAGCAGCTTAGTTGGCGGGGGGACAGATACGCAGTATTTT
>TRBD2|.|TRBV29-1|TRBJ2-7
CSVDRGGDEQYF
TGCAGCGTTGATCGGGGGGGCGACGAGCAGTACTTC
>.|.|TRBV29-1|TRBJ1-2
CSVEEQQGNGYTF
TGCAGCGTTGAAGAACAGCAGGGGAATGGCTACACCTTC
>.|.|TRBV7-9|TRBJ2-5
CASSFPLAQREETQYF
TGTGCCAGCAGCTTCCCGCTAGCCCAAAGGGAGGAGACCCAGTACTTC
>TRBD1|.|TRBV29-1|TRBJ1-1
CSVTGGTEAFF
TGCAGCGTTACAGGGGGGACTGAAGCTTTCTTT
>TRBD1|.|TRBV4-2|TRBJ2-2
CASSQKRTGWSGELFF
TGTGCCAGCAGCCAAAAAAGGACAGGGTGGTCCGGGGAGCTGTTTTTT
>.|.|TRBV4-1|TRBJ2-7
CASSQDLPPYEQYF
TGCGCCAGCAGCCAAGATCTTCCCCCCTACGAGCAGTACTTC
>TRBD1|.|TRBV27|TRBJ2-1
CASLKPGQGGGEQFF
TGTGCCAGCCTCAAACCGGGACAGGGGGGCGGTGAGCAGTTCTTC
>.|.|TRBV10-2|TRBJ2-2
CASSVYRGGTGELFF
TGCGCCAGCAGTGTCTACAGGGGGGGGACCGGGGAGCTGTTTTTT
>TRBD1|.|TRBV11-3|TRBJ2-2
CASSLGQQNTGELFF
TGTGCCAGCAGCTTGGGACAGCAGAACACCGGGGAGCTGTTTTTT
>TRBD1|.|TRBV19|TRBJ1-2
CASSIGGTVRGYTF
TGTGCCAGTAGTATAGGCGGGACAGTTCGTGGCTACACCTTC
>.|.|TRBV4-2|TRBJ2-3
CASSQAPSGLASTDTQYF
TGTGCCAGCAGCCAAGCGCCGTCTGGACTGGCTAGCACAGATACGCAGTATTTT
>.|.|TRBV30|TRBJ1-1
CAWSGTLNTEAFF
TGTGCCTGGAGTGGTACCCTTAACACTGAAGCTTTCTTT
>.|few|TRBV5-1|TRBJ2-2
CASSLQDVGTGELFF
TGCGCCAGCAGCTTGCAGGACGTGGGGACCGGGGAGCTGTTTTTT
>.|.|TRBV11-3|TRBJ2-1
CASSLEHSLSFNEQFF
TGTGCCAGCAGCTTAGAGCACAGCCTAAGCTTCAATGAGCAGTTCTTC
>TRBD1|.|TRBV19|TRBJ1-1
CASSPWDRRGLNTEAFF
TGTGCCAGTAGTCCCTGGGACAGGAGAGGTTTGAACACTGAAGCTTTCTTT
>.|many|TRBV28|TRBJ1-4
CASSQTSRVSATNEKLFF
TGTGCCAGCAGTCAAACTTCCAGGGTATCCGCAACTAATGAAAAACTGTTTTTT
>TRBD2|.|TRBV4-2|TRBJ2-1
CASSQELAGGNDEQFF
TGTGCCAGCAGCCAAGAACTAGCGGGGGGTAACGATGAGCAGTTCTTC
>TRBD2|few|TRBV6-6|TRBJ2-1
CATRGTGGPGGEQFF
TGTGCCACCCGAGGGACGGGAGGGCCTGGGGGTGAGCAGTTCTTC
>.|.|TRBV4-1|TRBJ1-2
CASSPGGGGDGYTF
TGCGCCAGCAGCCCTGGGGGGGGAGGCGATGGCTACACCTTC
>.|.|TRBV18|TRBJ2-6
CASSLELSGANVLTF
TGTGCCAGCTCACTGGAACTCTCTGGGGCCAACGTCCTGACTTTC
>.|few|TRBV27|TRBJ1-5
CASSLGTGNQPQHF
TGTGCCAGCAGTCTAGGGACTGGCAATCAGCCCCAGCATTTT
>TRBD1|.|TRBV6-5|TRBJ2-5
CASRGTGIRETQYF
TGTGCCAGCAGGGGGACAGGGATCAGGGAGACCCAGTACTTC
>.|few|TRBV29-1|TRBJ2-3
CSVRDLGTQYF
TGCAGCGTTCGGGATCTCGGTACGCAGTATTTT
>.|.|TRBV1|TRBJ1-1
CTSSQGGQKGGAFF
TGCACCAGCAGCCAAGGGGGACAGAAGGGTGGCGCTTTCTTT
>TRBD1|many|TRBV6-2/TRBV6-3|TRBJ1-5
CASSPGTGGRQPQHF
TGTGCCAGCAGCCCTGGGACAGGGGGCAGGCAGCCCCAGCATTTT
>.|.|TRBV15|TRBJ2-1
CATSRDRIGQEQFF
TGTGCCACCAGCAGAGATAGGATAGGGCAGGAGCAGTTCTTC
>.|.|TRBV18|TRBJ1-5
CASSQSGGEPQHF
TGTGCCAGCTCACAGAGCGGGGGGGAGCCCCAGCATTTT
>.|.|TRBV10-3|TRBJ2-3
CAIRPSTDTQYF
TGTGCCATCAGGCCATCCACAGATACGCAGTATTTT
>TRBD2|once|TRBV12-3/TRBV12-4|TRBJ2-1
CASSIGTSNEQFF
TGTGCCAGCAGTATCGGGACTAGCAATGAGCAGTTCTTC
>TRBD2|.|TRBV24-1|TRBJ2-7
CATSEGGLDGTYEQYF
TGTGCCACCAGTGAGGGGGGACTAGATGGGACCTACGAGCAGTACTTC
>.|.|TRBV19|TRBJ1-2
CASSIRGTNYGYTF
TGTGCCAGTAGTATCCGGGGGACTAACTATGGCTACACCTTC
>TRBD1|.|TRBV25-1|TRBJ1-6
CVSSAQGQGWTSPLHF
TGTGTCAGCAGTGCCCAGGGACAGGGTTGGACTTCACCCCTCCACTTT
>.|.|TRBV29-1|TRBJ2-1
CSGTDSPHNEQFF
TGCAGCGGGACGGACAGCCCCCACAATGAGCAGTTCTTC
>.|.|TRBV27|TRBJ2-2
CASSFTTNTGELFF
TGTGCCAGCAGTTTCACAACGAACACCGGGGAGCTGTTTTTT
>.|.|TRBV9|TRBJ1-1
CASTRTGRGTEAFF
TGTGCCAGCACCCGGACGGGGAGGGGCACTGAAGCTTTCTTT
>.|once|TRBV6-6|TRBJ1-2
CASSLGLGYTF
TGTGCCAGCAGTCTAGGGCTTGGCTACACCTTC